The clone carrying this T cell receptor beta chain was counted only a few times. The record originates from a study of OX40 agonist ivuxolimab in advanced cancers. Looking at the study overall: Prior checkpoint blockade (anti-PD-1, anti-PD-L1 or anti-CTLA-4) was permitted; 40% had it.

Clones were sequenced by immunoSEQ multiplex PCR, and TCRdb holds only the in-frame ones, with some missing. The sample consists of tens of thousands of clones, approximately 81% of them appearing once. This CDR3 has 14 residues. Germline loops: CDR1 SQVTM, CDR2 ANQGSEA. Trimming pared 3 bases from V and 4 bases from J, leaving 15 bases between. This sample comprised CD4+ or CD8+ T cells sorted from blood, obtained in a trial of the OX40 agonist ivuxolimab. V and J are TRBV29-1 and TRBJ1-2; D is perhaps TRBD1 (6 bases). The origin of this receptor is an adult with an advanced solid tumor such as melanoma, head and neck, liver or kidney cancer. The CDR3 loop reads CSVEVKTGRYGYTF. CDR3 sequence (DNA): TGCAGCGTTGAGGTTAAGACAGGCCGCTATGGCTACACCTTC.